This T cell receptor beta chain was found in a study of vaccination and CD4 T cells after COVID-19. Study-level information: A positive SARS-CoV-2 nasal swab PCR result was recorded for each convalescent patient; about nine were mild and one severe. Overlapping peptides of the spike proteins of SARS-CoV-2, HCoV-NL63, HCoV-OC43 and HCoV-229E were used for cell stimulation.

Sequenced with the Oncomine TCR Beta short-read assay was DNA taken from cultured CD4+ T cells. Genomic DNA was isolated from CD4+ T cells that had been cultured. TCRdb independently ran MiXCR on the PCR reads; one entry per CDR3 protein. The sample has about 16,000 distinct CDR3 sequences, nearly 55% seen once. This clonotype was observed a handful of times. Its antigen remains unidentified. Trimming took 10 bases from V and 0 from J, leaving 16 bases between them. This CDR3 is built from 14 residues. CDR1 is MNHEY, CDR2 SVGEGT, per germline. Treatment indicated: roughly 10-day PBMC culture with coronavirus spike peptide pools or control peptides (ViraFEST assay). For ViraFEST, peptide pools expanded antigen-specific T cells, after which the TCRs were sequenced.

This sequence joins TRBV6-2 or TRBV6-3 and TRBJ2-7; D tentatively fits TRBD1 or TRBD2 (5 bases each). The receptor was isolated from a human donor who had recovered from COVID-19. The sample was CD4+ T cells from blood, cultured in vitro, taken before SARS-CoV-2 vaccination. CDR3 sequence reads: CAISRGASSYEQYF. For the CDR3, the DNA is TGTGCCATCTCGAGGGGTGCTAGCTCCTACGAGCAGTACTTC.